The 21 T cell receptor beta chains listed next were all sequenced from one sample in a study of radiotherapy plus CTLA-4 blockade in lung cancer. Sequencing used immunoSEQ multiplex PCR; TCRdb keeps in-frame clones, though not all of them. The sample consists of about 90,000 clones, over 75% of them appearing once. Material: peripheral blood, obtained from a patient treated with radiotherapy plus ipilimumab. These receptors all come from a human donor with non-small cell lung cancer that progressed on radiotherapy plus ipilimumab.

This clone was detected once. Written as DNA, the CDR3 is TGTGCCAGTAGTTTCTCGGGGGGGGCCTCCTACGAGCAGTACTTC. Translation gives CASSFSGGASYEQYF. V is TRBV19 and J is TRBJ2-7, with TRBD2 matching over 8 bases. V was clipped by 5 bases and J by 0 bases; unmatched bases: 6. The germline CDR1 and CDR2 sequences are LNHDA and SQIVND (reference sequence). This CDR3 is built from 15 residues. Drawing the rest from reference TRBV19 and TRBJ2-7, the complete variable domain is DGGITQSPKYLFRKEGQNVTLSCEQNLNHDAMYWYRQDPGQGLRLIYYSQIVNDFQKGDIAEGYSVSREKKESFPLTVTSAQKNPTAFYLCASSFSGGASYEQYFGPGTRLTVT.

This chain joins TRBV5-1 and TRBJ1-5, with D perhaps TRBD1 (6 bases). Germline V CDR1 and CDR2: SGHRS, YFSETQ. The ends were cut back, 5 bases at V and 3 bases at J, with 9 bases in the middle. The CDR3 sequence is 13 residues long. Written as DNA, the CDR3 is TGCGCCAGCAGTTGGGACAACAATCAGCCCCAGCATTTT. The encoded protein is CASSWDNNQPQHF.

CDR3 in DNA: TGTGCCAGCTCACTCCAGGGTGGTAATGAAAAACTGTTTTTT. The encoded protein is CASSLQGGNEKLFF. V is TRBV18 and J is TRBJ1-4; weak D call: TRBD1 (5 bases). From germline, CDR1 is KGHSH and CDR2 LQKENI. The CDR3 covers 14 residues. Deletions cut 4 bases from V and 4 bases from J, with 10 bases between.

This clone was recorded a few times. This CDR3 is also generated by other DNA sequences in the sample. This rearrangement joins TRBV19 to TRBJ1-5; 9 bases fit TRBD1. Germline trimming cut 3 bases from V and 4 bases from J; bases unmatched to any gene: 4. The germline CDR1 and CDR2 sequences are LNHDA and SQIVND (reference sequence). The CDR3 length is 15 residues. CDR3 in DNA: TGTGCCAGTAGTATGGGGGACAGGGTAAATCAGCCCCAGCATTTT. Its protein is CASSMGDRVNQPQHF.

The chain carries TRBV28 and TRBJ1-4; maybe TRBD1 (6 bases). Per germline, CDR1 MDHEN and CDR2 SYDVKM. Trimming took 5 bases from V and 14 from J, leaving 15 bases between them. There are 12 residues in the CDR3. The CDR3 DNA reads TGTGCCAGCAGTCAAATACAGGGAGGGCTGTTTTTT. The encoded protein is CASSQIQGGLFF.

Only a few counts were recorded for this clone. This sample includes further DNA sequences coding for the same CDR3. The chain joins TRBV5-1 to TRBJ1-4; D call uncertain. Germline V gene lookup returns CDR1 SGHRS and CDR2 YFSETQ. With 5 bases removed from V and 5 bases from J, the gap between germline ends came to 4 bases. This CDR3 spans 11 amino acids. The CDR3 region is CASRLNEKLFF. The CDR3 nucleotides are TGCGCCAGCAGACTGAATGAAAAACTGTTTTTT.

J is TRBJ2-5 and V is TRBV18, with 11 bases fitting TRBD1. The CDR3 contains 18 residues. V trimming: 0 bases; J trimming: 2 bases; junction bases outside the gene matches: 8. Germline V gives CDR1 KGHSH, CDR2 LQKENI. The CDR3 loop reads CASSPPRTGGWGQETQYF. Written as DNA, the CDR3 is TGTGCCAGCTCACCACCGAGGACAGGGGGCTGGGGACAAGAGACCCAGTACTTC.

The gene calls are TRBV4-2 and TRBJ2-2, with D possibly matching TRBD2 (5 bases). The ends were cut back, 0 bases at V and 5 bases at J, with 13 bases in the middle. CDR3 length: 16 residues. The V gene's germline CDR1 is LGHNA and CDR2 YNFKEQ. In DNA, the CDR3 is TGTGCCAGCAGCCAAGATCTGGCCACGGGGACCGGGGAGCTGTTTTTT. Amino acids: CASSQDLATGTGELFF.

The genes are TRBV21-1 and TRBJ1-2; TRBD1 is the table's D call and was not checked against the DNA. TRBV21-1 is given as a pseudogene. The CDR3 extends over 13 amino acids. The CDR3 region is CASRRDRPHGYTF. The CDR3 DNA reads TGTGCCAGCAGAAGGGACAGGCCCCATGGCTACACCTTC.

The V call is TRBV15, the J call TRBJ2-7; D might be TRBD2 (5 bases). Trimming pared 7 bases from V and 2 bases from J, leaving 18 bases between. This CDR3 contains 15 residues. The germline gives CDR1 LNHNV, CDR2 YYDKDF (reference sequence). CDR3 sequence: CATTRQEGPPYEQYF. The CDR3 DNA follows: TGTGCCACCACCAGGCAAGAGGGTCCACCCTACGAGCAGTACTTC. The entire variable domain, with the rest obtained from reference TRBV15 and TRBJ2-7, is as follows: DAMVIQNPRYQVTQFGKPVTLSCSQTLNHNVMYWYQQKSSQAPKLLFHYYDKDFNNEADTPDNFQSRRPNTSFCFLDIRSPGLGDTAMYLCATTRQEGPPYEQYFGPGTRLTVT.

J is TRBJ1-4 and V is TRBV7-2; D remains ambiguous. Looked up from germline, CDR1 is SGHTA and CDR2 is FQGNSA. V was shortened by 2 bases and J by 7 bases, with 14 bases between the two germline ends. The CDR3 is 15 amino acids. The CDR3 is CASSLMAVIGEKLFF. DNA for the CDR3: TGTGCCAGCAGCTTAATGGCTGTAATTGGTGAAAAACTGTTTTTT.

The CDR3 nucleotides read TGTGCCAGCAGCCGGGACACCCTAACCGGGGAGCTGTTTTTT. Its protein is CASSRDTLTGELFF. The chain is built from TRBV9 and TRBJ2-2, with D possibly TRBD1 on 6 matching bases. Germline-derived CDR1 and CDR2 are SGDLS and YYNGEE. Trimming cost V 4 bases and J 5 bases, with 12 bases left between them. This CDR3 is 14 amino acids long.

The rearrangement uses TRBV15 and TRBJ1-2; D is unresolved. Trimming pared 5 bases from V and 4 bases from J, leaving 23 bases between. The CDR3 totals 17 residues. Per the germline V gene, CDR1 is LNHNV and CDR2 is YYDKDF (reference sequence). CDR3 amino acids: CATSCSSRCGKIYGYTF. As DNA, the CDR3 is TGTGCCACCAGCTGTTCGTCAAGGTGTGGAAAGATCTATGGCTACACCTTC.

As DNA, the CDR3 is TGTGCCAGCAGTCTCACAGGGGCAACTAATGAAAAACTGTTTTTT. Its protein product is CASSLTGATNEKLFF. This chain links TRBV28 with TRBJ1-4; 7 positions agree with TRBD1. This CDR3 spans 15 amino acids. CDR1 is MDHEN, CDR2 SYDVKM, per germline. V was clipped by 5 bases and J by 0 bases; unmatched bases: 3.

The chain has TRBV6-1 and TRBJ1-6, with a tentative D call TRBD1 (5 bases). The germline V gene encodes CDR1 MNHNS and CDR2 SASEGT. The CDR3 is 14 residues long. Trimming cost V 5 bases and J 6 bases, with 11 bases left between them. The CDR3 nucleotides are TGTGCCAGCAGTCCGGGACGGGGTAATTCACCCCTCCACTTT. Its protein is CASSPGRGNSPLHF.

The DNA of the CDR3 is TGTGCCATCAGTGAGATTTTGAACACTGAAGCTTTCTTT. The encoded protein is CAISEILNTEAFF. V is TRBV10-3 and J is TRBJ1-1; D is unresolved. This CDR3 spans 13 amino acids. In germline, CDR1 is ENHRY, CDR2 SYGVKD. Trimming cost V 2 bases and J 0 bases, with 4 bases left between them.

This clone was detected once. The chain combines TRBV9 with TRBJ1-1, with D perhaps TRBD1 (6 bases). The CDR3 is made up of 17 amino acids. The germline V gene encodes CDR1 SGDLS and CDR2 YYNGEE. Trimming removed 2 bases from V and 0 bases from J, with 17 bases in between. CDR3: CASSVPKGGVMNTEAFF. The CDR3 DNA reads TGTGCCAGCAGCGTCCCGAAAGGGGGGGTTATGAACACTGAAGCTTTCTTT.

This clone was detected only once. The chain links TRBV4-1 to TRBJ2-5; D not certain. Trimming shortened V by 1 base and J by 5 bases, and 14 bases separated the two germline ends. This CDR3 has 15 residues. CDR1 is MGHRA, CDR2 YSYEKL, per germline. CDR3 coding DNA: TGCGCCAGCAGCCAAGGAAGTTCCAATCGGGAGACCCAGTACTTC. Translation gives CASSQGSSNRETQYF.

The chain combines TRBV28 with TRBJ1-2, with D unclear. Trimming removed 4 bases from V and 4 bases from J, with 19 bases in between. CDR1 is MDHEN, CDR2 SYDVKM, per germline. The CDR3 is made up of 16 amino acids. The CDR3 reads CASSSDQQTIGYGYTF. The CDR3 nucleotides are TGTGCCAGCAGTTCAGACCAGCAGACGATCGGCTATGGCTACACCTTC.

This chain links TRBV7-8 with TRBJ2-5; 8 nucleotides align to TRBD2. The CDR3 length is 19 residues. Germline-derived CDR1 and CDR2 are SGHVS and FQNEAQ. Losses at the gene ends were 1 base for V and 1 base for J; bases not matched to a gene: 14. The CDR3, as DNA: TGTGCCAGCAGCTTAGGGAGGACGGAGCGCGGGGGGCGCCAAGAGACCCAGTACTTC. This codes for CASSLGRTERGGRQETQYF.

The chain couples TRBV29-1 to TRBJ2-7; D call uncertain. CDR3 size: 12 residues. The V end lost 1 base, the J end lost 2 bases, and 6 bases lay between the germline ends. From germline, CDR1 is SQVTM and CDR2 ANQGSEA. For the CDR3, the DNA is TGCAGCGTTGAAGTATCAGCCTACGAGCAGTACTTC. Protein: CSVEVSAYEQYF.